This is a list of T cell receptor beta chains from one sample in a study of blood T cell repertoires in COVID-19. Profiling relied on immunoSEQ multiplex PCR, and the TCRdb table lists in-frame clones only, not all of them. This table has under 65,000 clones, 70% to 90% appearing once. The sequencing sample was made of peripheral blood. All receptors derive from a man in his sixties with acute or convalescent COVID-19. CDR3s leave out the opening cysteine and the closing phenylalanine or tryptophan. Each record gives: V gene, J gene, CDR3 protein.

TRBV24-1,TRBJ2-3,ATSDLRGARTDTQY
TRBV23-1,TRBJ2-5,ASSPSGLAVGAQY
TRBV19,TRBJ1-2,ASSIGVRKNYGYT
TRBV4-1,TRBJ1-2,ASSHWAGEGYGYT
TRBV27,TRBJ2-3,ASSRGLAGGVTDTQY
TRBV15,TRBJ2-2,ATSRDLALTGELF
TRBV4-2,TRBJ1-1,ASSHRTEEDTEAF
TRBV4-3,TRBJ2-1,ASSQDPAGGSYNEQF
TRBV15,TRBJ2-1,ATSRDPSGNNEQF
TRBV7-2,TRBJ2-2,ATQGPSTRDTGELF
TRBV5-1,TRBJ1-2,ASSPRDSDYT
TRBV6-5,TRBJ2-4,ASSSAGTPNIQY
TRBV12-3/TRBV12-4,TRBJ2-7,ASSLGTGDEQY
TRBV28,TRBJ1-1,ASSPPRVTEAF
TRBV3-1/TRBV3-2,TRBJ1-3,ASSQTGGVGNTIY
TRBV15,TRBJ1-2,ATSRQGGYGYT
TRBV19,TRBJ1-1,ASIGQNMNTEAF
TRBV7-9,TRBJ1-5,ASSRSGSNNQPQH
TRBV6-5,TRBJ2-3,ASRSIQGRQDTQY
TRBV5-1,TRBJ2-3,ASSWQAGETDTQY
TRBV11-3,TRBJ2-7,ASSNREDRAYEQY
TRBV18,TRBJ1-4,ASSPGQGQKLF
TRBV7-3,TRBJ1-1,ASSSRNRASSVAEAF
TRBV3-1/TRBV3-2,TRBJ1-1,ASSKDRPNTEAF
TRBV7-3,TRBJ2-3,ASSLGQYTDTQY
TRBV7-2,TRBJ2-1,ASSFQGINSYNEQF
TRBV28,TRBJ2-7,ASSLAKLAQSSYEQY
TRBV6-2/TRBV6-3,TRBJ2-7,ASSYSSEQY
TRBV5-8,TRBJ1-2,ASSLAGRYYGYT
TRBV6-5,TRBJ1-6,ASSPQGSPLH
TRBV28,TRBJ1-3,ASSTRSPGNTIY
TRBV5-1,TRBJ2-5,ASSSAGGQETQY
TRBV5-6,TRBJ2-1,ASSFERGNEQF
TRBV27,TRBJ2-3,ASSPREGAYSQY
TRBV4-1,TRBJ2-7,ASSGLAAAGGQY
TRBV2,TRBJ2-7,ASTFRTGEQY
TRBV6-1,TRBJ1-4,ASFARVKLF
TRBV21-1,TRBJ2-1,ASSRRARRGEQF
TRBV3-1/TRBV3-2,TRBJ2-5,ASSLAGVPGETQY
TRBV6-2/TRBV6-3,TRBJ1-5,ASSLTPGQGGNQPQH
TRBV28,TRBJ1-2,ASTSGGRDGYT
TRBV7-8,TRBJ1-2,ASSLERFVVNYGYT
TRBV7-2,TRBJ2-4,ASSPTRQGNIQY
TRBV5-4,TRBJ2-7,ASSRELAGVSYEQY
TRBV24-1,TRBJ2-5,ATSDQFGTSRETQY
TRBV2,TRBJ1-5,ASKVAGEGAQH
TRBV5-1,TRBJ2-3,ASSSRLVTDTQY
TRBV19,TRBJ1-1,ASSPRDSGRTEAF